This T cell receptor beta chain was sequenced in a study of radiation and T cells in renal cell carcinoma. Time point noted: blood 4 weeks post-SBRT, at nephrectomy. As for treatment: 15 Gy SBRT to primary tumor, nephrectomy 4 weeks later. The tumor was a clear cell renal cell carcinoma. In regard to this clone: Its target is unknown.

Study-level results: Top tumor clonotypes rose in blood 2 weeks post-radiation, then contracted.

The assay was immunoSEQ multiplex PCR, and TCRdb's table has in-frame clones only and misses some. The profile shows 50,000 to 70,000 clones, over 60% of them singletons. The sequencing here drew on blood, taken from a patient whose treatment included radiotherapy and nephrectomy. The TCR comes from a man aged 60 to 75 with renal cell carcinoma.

CDR3 residues: CASSSESDTQYF. CDR3 sequence (DNA): TGTGCCAGCTCATCAGAGTCAGATACGCAGTATTTT. V usage is TRBV18 and J usage is TRBJ2-3; no definite D call. The CDR3 has 12 amino acids. V lost 5 bases and J lost 4, with 7 bases in between. CDR1 KGHSH and CDR2 LQKENI come from the germline V gene. The full variable domain, in which reference TRBV18 and TRBJ2-3 provide the parts outside the CDR3, is NAGVMQNPRHLVRRRGQEARLRCSPMKGHSHVYWYRQLPEEGLKFMVYLQKENIIDESGMPKERFSAEFPKEGPSILRIQQVVRGDSAAYFCASSSESDTQYFGPGTRLTVL.